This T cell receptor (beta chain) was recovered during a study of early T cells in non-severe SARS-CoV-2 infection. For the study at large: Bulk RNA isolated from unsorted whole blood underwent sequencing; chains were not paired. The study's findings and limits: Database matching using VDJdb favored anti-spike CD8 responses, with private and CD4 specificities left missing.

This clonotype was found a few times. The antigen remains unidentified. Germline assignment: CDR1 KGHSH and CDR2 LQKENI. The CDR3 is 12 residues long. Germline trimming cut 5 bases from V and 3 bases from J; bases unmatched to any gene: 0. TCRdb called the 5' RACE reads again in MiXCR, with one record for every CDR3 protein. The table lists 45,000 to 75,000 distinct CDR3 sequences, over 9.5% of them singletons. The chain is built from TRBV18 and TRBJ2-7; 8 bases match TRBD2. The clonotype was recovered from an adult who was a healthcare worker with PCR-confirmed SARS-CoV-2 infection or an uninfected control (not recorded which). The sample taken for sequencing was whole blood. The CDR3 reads CASSTSGYEQYF. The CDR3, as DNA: TGTGCCAGCTCAACTAGCGGCTACGAGCAGTACTTC.